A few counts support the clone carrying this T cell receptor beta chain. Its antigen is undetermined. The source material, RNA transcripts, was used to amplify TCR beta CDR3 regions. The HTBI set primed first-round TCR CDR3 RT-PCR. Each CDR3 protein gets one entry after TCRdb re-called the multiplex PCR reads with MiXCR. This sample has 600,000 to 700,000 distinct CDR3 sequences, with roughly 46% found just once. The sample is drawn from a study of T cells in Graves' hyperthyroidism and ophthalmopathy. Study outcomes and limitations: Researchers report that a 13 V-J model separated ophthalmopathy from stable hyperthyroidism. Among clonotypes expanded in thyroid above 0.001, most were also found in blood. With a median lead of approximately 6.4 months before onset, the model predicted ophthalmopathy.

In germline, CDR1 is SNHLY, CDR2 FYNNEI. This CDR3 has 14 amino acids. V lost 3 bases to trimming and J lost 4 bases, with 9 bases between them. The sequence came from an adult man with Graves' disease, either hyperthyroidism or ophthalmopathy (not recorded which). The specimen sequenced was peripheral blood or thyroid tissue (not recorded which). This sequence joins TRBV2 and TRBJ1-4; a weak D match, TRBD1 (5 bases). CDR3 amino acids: CASSEGGLNEKLFF. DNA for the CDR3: TGTGCCAGCAGTGAGGGGGGACTTAATGAAAAACTGTTTTTT.